This T cell receptor beta chain came from a study of blood T cell repertoires in COVID-19. The V gene lost 8 bases and the J gene lost 0 bases, with 14 bases spanning the gap. The germline V gene encodes CDR1 LGHDT and CDR2 YNNKEL (reference sequence). The CDR3 loop spans 15 amino acids. Per the study methods: Estimation of nucleated cell counts relied on the amplification of reference gene primers. Assay used: immunoSEQ multiplex PCR; TCRdb lists only in-frame clones, some missing. D and trimming come from the DNA, and the V and J calls and clone size come from that table. The table lists fewer than 20,000 clones, about 86% of them singletons. In its sample, this clone was seen once.

The receptor comes from a human donor in a cohort sampled during active COVID-19. What was sequenced was peripheral blood. The chain carries TRBV3-1 (or the pseudogene TRBV3-2) and TRBJ2-1; TRBD2 is a possible D gene (5 bases). The CDR3 bases are TGTGCCAGCTCGGTACGGGGAGCCTCCTACAATGAGCAGTTCTTC. Its translation is CASSVRGASYNEQFF.